This T cell receptor (beta chain) was recorded in a study of T cell responses to AZD1222 COVID-19 vaccine (dated by TCRdb to the early 2020s). For the wider study: AZD1222 recipients whose second dose came at about 4 weeks and those whose second dose came at about 12 weeks were combined into one group, since spike-specific TCR depth and breadth did not differ between the two schedules. A total of around 240 trial participants underwent TCR sequencing, of whom some 200 had received two doses of AZD1222 and around 25 had received two doses of the MenACWY control vaccine. Enrollment into the trials was organized by age into subgroups of 18-55, 56-69 and 70-plus years, and those subgroups contained roughly 140, 27 and 60 TCR-sequenced participants, respectively. General conclusions and limits of the study: Participants were mostly white British and included more females than males, and it was suggested by the authors that clonal diversity may have been underestimated. CD4 TCRs associated with the vaccine covered the entire spike protein, and the dominant responses were in regions 160-218 and 743-854. Because no day 14 peak-response samples were available, the repertoires could be characterized only after the peak T cell response. Nearly half of unique spike-specific TCRs reportedly recognized epitopes outside regions mutated in the B.1.351 and B.1.1.7 variants. The 56-69-year group was small, and its depth increase did not reach significance, likely because of low power. Conclusions about previously exposed vaccinees are limited, since just 5 to 7 AZD1222 recipients were seropositive for SARS-CoV-2 at baseline. A significant rise in spike-specific TCR breadth and depth was observed after two AZD1222 doses relative to day 0 and relative to MenACWY recipients.

The time point label on this specimen signifies: baseline before first vaccination. Vaccinee samples were obtained from the UK trials COV001 and COV002, which included a single-blind randomized controlled phase 2/3 trial of AZD1222 (ChAdOx1 nCoV-19) in healthy adults. For TCRbeta chain sequencing, PBMC samples from trial participants were taken at day 0 and at day 28 after the second dose. The CDR3 regions of human TCRbeta chains were analyzed by immunosequencing. The source study handled its data this way. TCRs in the repertoires were compared against a reference library of SARS-CoV-2-specific TCRs that had been generated with the MIRA antigen-specificity platform. Breadth meant the fraction of unique TCRs that were SARS-CoV-2-associated, whereas depth meant the fraction of total T cells that were SARS-CoV-2-associated. Each spike-specific TCR was assigned to its reactive spike region and to a CD4 or CD8 class using the MIRA data. Log10-transformed breadth and depth values were compared by one-way ANOVA with Sidak's multiple comparisons tests. Not all clones reach the TCRdb copy of this immuneACCESS table, which keeps in-frame sequences only. Checked studies attribute under half of the gap to unresolved V genes and leave the rest unexplained. The DNA gave D and trimming, while V, J and clone size come from that table. The sample yields 110,000 to 150,000 clones; around 90% were counted once. The ten largest clones take up nearly 3.5% of the sample.

Note on this clone: Its antigen remains unidentified. Base qualities are not provided; no much larger clone lies one nucleotide away.

From a lookup of the germline V gene, CDR1 and CDR2 are SGHTA and FQGNSA. Including cysteine and phenylalanine, the CDR3 has 13 amino acids. This entry keeps only the CDR3 DNA: 39 bases, framed from base 1. V was cut back by 0 bases and J by 18 bases, leaving a gap of 15 bases between them. Sample: peripheral blood, taken on day 0 of AZD1222 vaccination. This chain is built from TRBV7-2 and TRBJ1-6, with the D gene not clear enough to name. The clonotype comes from an adult in good health. The CDR3 in this case is CASSLAGGQTGHF. The sequenced DNA: TGTGCCAGCAGCTTAGCGGGTGGTCAAACGGGCCACTTT.